A single TCR beta chain is shown here with its context. Its antigen is not identified. This sample stems from a study of cytomegalovirus exposure and HLA in healthy donors. PCR involved 60 Vbeta and 13 Jbeta primers. The assay was immunoSEQ multiplex PCR, and TCRdb's table has in-frame clones only and misses some. The data show about 130,000 clones, and the top ten clones hold 1.5% to 2%. Findings and caveats of the study: A few CMV-associated chains were confirmed in vitro to be specific for CMV antigens. Rare TCR sequences dominated, though some public TCRs recurred in many donors. A list of about 160 TCR beta chains associated with cytomegalovirus was given. TCR beta V segments were, for the most part, productive about 87% or about 30% of the time in an earlier analysis.

The sequence was collected from a woman in her sixties in good health and CMV-seronegative. The source material was PBMCs.

The CDR3 DNA reads TGTGCCAGCAGCTCCGGACAGGGGGCCGTTGAAGCTTTCTTT. Translating gives CASSSGQGAVEAFF. The chain joins TRBV5-8 to TRBJ1-1, with 11 bases matching TRBD1. With V trimmed by 3 bases and J by 7 bases, 5 bases remained unmatched. Germline-derived CDR1 and CDR2 are SGHTS and YDEGEE. This CDR3 comprises 14 residues.